The 25 T cell receptor beta chains below were found in one sample sequenced in a study of blood T cell repertoires in COVID-19. Clones were read by immunoSEQ multiplex PCR, and TCRdb kept only the in-frame ones, dropping some. The sample shows 120,000 to 150,000 clones, roughly 80% of them seen only once. The sequenced sample was peripheral blood. The receptors come from a human donor in a cohort sampled during active COVID-19.

This sequence joins TRBV4-1 and TRBJ2-5; perhaps TRBD1 as D (6 bases). CDR3 length: 16 residues. The V gene's germline CDR1 is MGHRA and CDR2 YSYEKL. Between the trimmed V and J ends, which lost 4 bases and 1 base, there was a span of 16 bases. The CDR3 here is CASSRQPTGLQETQYF. The CDR3 coding sequence is TGCGCCAGCAGCCGCCAACCGACAGGCCTCCAAGAGACCCAGTACTTC.

In its sample, this clone was seen a few times. J is TRBJ2-1 and V is TRBV11-2; maybe TRBD2 (6 bases). Germline assignment: CDR1 SGHAT and CDR2 FQNNGV. V was trimmed by 0 bases and J by 4 bases, leaving 13 bases between them. This CDR3 has 16 residues. The CDR3: CASSLELLAKYNEQFF. The DNA of the CDR3 is TGTGCCAGCAGCTTAGAGTTGCTAGCGAAATACAATGAGCAGTTCTTC.

The rearrangement links TRBV6-5 to TRBJ1-4; D is possibly TRBD1 (5 bases). This CDR3 region has 13 residues. Germline-derived CDR1 and CDR2 are MNHEY and SVGAGI. Trimming cost V 8 bases and J 11 bases, with 18 bases left between them. CDR3 residues: CASSGTHFLKLFF. The CDR3, as DNA: TGTGCCAGCTCCGGGACTCACTTTCTCAAACTGTTTTTT.

The chain couples TRBV19 to TRBJ2-5; 12 nucleotides agree with TRBD1. The CDR3 runs 17 residues. Trimming cost V 5 bases and J 5 bases; bases outside gene matches: 12. Germline V gene sequence: CDR1 LNHDA, CDR2 SQIVND (reference sequence). CDR3 amino acids: CASSRTSPGTGGETQYF. CDR3 nucleotides: TGTGCCAGTAGTCGAACCTCTCCCGGGACAGGGGGCGAGACCCAGTACTTC.

The chain is built from TRBV4-3 and TRBJ2-1; 8 bases match TRBD2. J was trimmed by 4 bases and V by 0 bases; bases with no gene match: 2. The CDR3 runs to 15 residues. Germline loops: CDR1 LGHNA, CDR2 YSLEER. The CDR3 here is CASSQELAAYNEQFF. CDR3 DNA: TGCGCCAGCAGCCAAGAACTAGCGGCGTACAATGAGCAGTTCTTC.

The CDR3, as DNA: TGTGCCAGTAGCCAACTCGACCTGGGGGCGGCTAATGAAAAACTGTTTTTT. Amino acid sequence: CASSQLDLGAANEKLFF. The chain carries TRBV19 and TRBJ1-4; D possibly corresponds to TRBD1 (6 bases). The CDR3 loop spans 17 amino acids. Germline V CDR1 and CDR2: LNHDA, SQIVND (reference sequence). Trimming removed 6 bases at V and 3 bases at J, with 20 bases between.

CDR3 residues: CPPGQGGAYEQYF. The CDR3 nucleotides are TGCCCCCCCGGACAGGGTGGGGCGTACGAGCAGTACTTC. The chain combines TRBV21-1 with TRBJ2-7; the table's D call, TRBD1, has no DNA check behind it. TRBV21-1 is reported as a pseudogene. The CDR3 spans 13 residues.

This clone was recorded only once. J is TRBJ2-2 and V is TRBV6-5; D not certain. CDR3 length: 15 residues. Germline CDR1 MNHEY, CDR2 SVGAGI. V lost 2 bases and J 1 base, leaving 8 bases between the germline ends. CDR3 loop: CASSYVPGNTGELFF. The CDR3 nucleotides are TGTGCCAGCAGTTACGTGCCAGGGAACACCGGGGAGCTGTTTTTT.

The CDR3 DNA is TGTGCCAGCAGAGCGGCCGGGACAGGAATCTATGGCTACACCTTC. It codes for CASRAAGTGIYGYTF. The chain links TRBV5-5 to TRBJ1-2; 8 bases are a match to TRBD1. V gave up 5 bases and J gave up 4 bases; unmatched junction bases: 10. CDR1 is SGHKS, CDR2 YYEKEE, per germline (reference sequence). This CDR3 region has 15 residues.

The sample holds a few counts of this clone. This chain links TRBV7-9 with TRBJ2-5; the match to TRBD1 covers 9 bases. Germline loops: CDR1 SEHNR, CDR2 FQNEAQ (reference sequence). The CDR3 covers 15 residues. After removal of 0 bases from V and 5 bases from J, the junction contained 4 bases not matched to a gene. CDR3 sequence (DNA): TGTGCCAGCAGCTTAGCCAACAGGGGGCAGGAGACCCAGTACTTC. This encodes CASSLANRGQETQYF. The full variable domain, with the rest looked up from reference TRBV7-9 and TRBJ2-5, is DTGVSQNPRHKITKRGQNVTFRCDPISEHNRLYWYRQTLGQGPEFLTYFQNEAQLEKSRLLSDRFSAERPKGSFSTLEIQRTEQGDSAMYLCASSLANRGQETQYFGPGTRLLVL.

This clone appeared many times. This sequence joins TRBV27 and TRBJ1-6, with TRBD1 identical over 9 bases. CDR3 length equals 17 residues. The germline V gene has CDR1 MNHEY and CDR2 SMNVEV (reference sequence). V lost 1 base to trimming and J lost 9 bases; unmatched junction nucleotides: 10. CDR3 residues: CASSLWGQGPTGSPLHF. CDR3 in DNA: TGTGCCAGCAGTTTATGGGGACAGGGCCCAACCGGTTCACCCCTCCACTTT.

This rearrangement joins TRBV5-1 to TRBJ1-4, with 9 bases that match TRBD1. The ends lost 4 bases at V and 7 bases at J; junction bases unmatched: 14. Germline V gene sequence: CDR1 SGHRS, CDR2 YFSETQ. The CDR3 consists of 17 residues. CDR3: CASSPSQGTGRGEKLFF. In DNA form, the CDR3 reads TGCGCCAGCAGCCCGTCACAAGGGACAGGGAGGGGTGAAAAACTGTTTTTT. Looking up the rest from reference TRBV5-1 and TRBJ1-4 gives the full variable domain: KAGVTQTPRYLIKTRGQQVTLSCSPISGHRSVSWYQQTPGQGLQFLFEYFSETQRNKGNFPGRFSGRQFSNSRSEMNVSTLELGDSALYLCASSPSQGTGRGEKLFFGSGTQLSVL.

This clone was recorded a few times. The chain couples TRBV7-9 to TRBJ2-7; 10 positions match TRBD1. Trimming removed 4 bases from V and 2 bases from J; junction bases left unmatched: 2. The germline gives CDR1 SEHNR, CDR2 FQNEAQ (reference sequence). The CDR3 has 14 residues. The CDR3 bases are TGTGCCAGCAGCTCCGGGACAGGGGCCTACGAGCAGTACTTC. Translating gives CASSSGTGAYEQYF.

This chain uses TRBV28 with TRBJ2-3; 11 nucleotides match TRBD2. After removal of 6 bases from V and 1 base from J, the junction contained 12 bases not matched to a gene. CDR3 length: 18 amino acids. Germline CDR1 is MDHEN and CDR2 is SYDVKM. CDR3 nucleotide sequence: TGTGCCAGCAGATCTAGCGGGGGGACCGGGTGGGGCACAGATACGCAGTATTTT. Translation gives CASRSSGGTGWGTDTQYF.

This clone came up a few times. This chain uses TRBV7-3 with TRBJ1-1; TRBD1 is a possible D gene (5 bases). Germline-derived CDR1 and CDR2 are SGHTA and FQGTGA. The CDR3 length is 14 residues. The V and J ends lost 5 bases and 0 bases respectively, with 10 bases between them. The DNA of the CDR3 is TGTGCCAGCAGCCCTGGGGCGGTGAACACTGAAGCTTTCTTT. Amino acid sequence: CASSPGAVNTEAFF.

The chain employs TRBV19 and TRBJ1-2, with D unresolved. V lost 1 base, J lost 3 bases, and 12 bases lay in between. The CDR3 is made up of 15 amino acids. CDR1 is LNHDA and CDR2 is SQIVND in the germline V gene (reference sequence). The CDR3: CASSIAAGRDYGYTF. The CDR3 DNA follows: TGTGCCAGTAGTATAGCCGCTGGGAGGGACTATGGCTACACCTTC.

The CDR3 region has the DNA TGTGCCAGTAGTCCGAGGGGGGGGCGTGAGAATCAGCCCCAGCATTTT. Translating gives CASSPRGGRENQPQHF. The chain couples TRBV19 to TRBJ1-5; a possible D gene is TRBD1 (6 bases). Trimming took 5 bases from V and 4 from J, leaving 18 bases between them. Germline CDR1 LNHDA, CDR2 SQIVND (reference sequence). CDR3 length equals 16 residues. Together with reference TRBV19 and TRBJ1-5, the CDR3 gives the full variable domain: DGGITQSPKYLFRKEGQNVTLSCEQNLNHDAMYWYRQDPGQGLRLIYYSQIVNDFQKGDIAEGYSVSREKKESFPLTVTSAQKNPTAFYLCASSPRGGRENQPQHFGDGTRLSIL.

J is TRBJ2-1 and V is TRBV5-1; tentatively, D is TRBD2 (5 bases). V lost 0 bases, J lost 8 bases, and 12 bases lay in between. CDR1 and CDR2 from the germline V gene are SGHRS and YFSETQ. The CDR3 loop spans 14 amino acids. The CDR3 spells CASSLASARDEQFF. In nucleotides, the CDR3 is TGCGCCAGCAGCTTGGCCTCGGCGCGGGATGAGCAGTTCTTC. Variable domain in full (rest from reference TRBV5-1 and TRBJ2-1): KAGVTQTPRYLIKTRGQQVTLSCSPISGHRSVSWYQQTPGQGLQFLFEYFSETQRNKGNFPGRFSGRQFSNSRSEMNVSTLELGDSALYLCASSLASARDEQFFGPGTRLTVL.

With respect to this clone: No DNA is shown, since the ends of the CDR3 on it are uncertain; the CDR3 is the one TCRdb lists. This chain links TRBV7-7 with TRBJ2-3; TRBD1, the table's D call, was not compared with the DNA. The germline CDR1 and CDR2 sequences are SSHAT and FNYEAQ (reference sequence). Including both end residues, the CDR3 is 16 amino acids long. The CDR3 here is CASSFGPGQGADTQYF.

The rearrangement links TRBV5-1 to TRBJ2-7; tentative D call: TRBD1 (6 bases). This CDR3 contains 14 residues. In germline, CDR1 is SGHRS, CDR2 YFSETQ. V gave up 0 bases and J gave up 0 bases, with 7 bases separating them. The CDR3 sequence is CASSLGGRSYEQYF. The DNA of the CDR3 is TGCGCCAGCAGCTTGGGGGGGCGCTCCTACGAGCAGTACTTC.

The chain carries TRBV6-1 and TRBJ1-4; D is uncertain. Trimming shortened V by 1 base and J by 8 bases, and 14 bases separated the two germline ends. CDR3 size: 15 residues. Germline V gene data show CDR1 as MNHNS and CDR2 as SASEGT. The CDR3 protein is CASSEGTGIMEKLFF. The CDR3 nucleotides read TGTGCCAGCAGTGAAGGGACGGGGATTATGGAAAAACTGTTTTTT.

The CDR3 reads CASRGTAYQETQYF. In DNA, the CDR3 is TGTGCCAGCAGGGGGACAGCGTACCAAGAGACCCAGTACTTC. The chain is built from TRBV2 and TRBJ2-5; 7 bases align to TRBD1. V trimming: 6 bases; J trimming: 0 bases; junction bases outside the gene matches: 4. Germline V gene data show CDR1 as SNHLY and CDR2 as FYNNEI. This CDR3 contains 14 residues. The full variable domain, its missing parts supplied by reference TRBV2 and TRBJ2-5, is EPEVTQTPSHQVTQMGQEVILRCVPISNHLYFYWYRQILGQKVEFLVSFYNNEISEKSEIFDDQFSVERPDGSNFTLKIRSTKLEDSAMYFCASRGTAYQETQYFGPGTRLLVL.

The genes are TRBV7-7 and TRBJ1-5; D is unclear. V lost 2 bases and J 2 bases, leaving 13 bases between the germline ends. Germline V gene sequence: CDR1 SSHAT, CDR2 FNYEAQ (reference sequence). This CDR3 has 16 residues. The CDR3 nucleotides read TGTGCCAGCAGCTTATTGGTCAGTTCTGGCAATCAGCCCCAGCATTTT. Translating gives CASSLLVSSGNQPQHF. Full variable domain (rest looked up from reference TRBV7-7 and TRBJ1-5): GAGVSQSPRYKVTKRGQDVTLRCDPISSHATLYWYQQALGQGPEFLTYFNYEAQPDKSGLPSDRFSAERPEGSISTLTIQRTEQRDSAMYRCASSLLVSSGNQPQHFGDGTRLSIL.

The chain recombines TRBV18 with TRBJ1-5; 11 bases map to TRBD1. The CDR3 consists of 14 residues. Germline CDR1 and CDR2: KGHSH and LQKENI. The ends lost 3 bases at V and 6 bases at J; junction bases unmatched: 1. Written as DNA, the CDR3 is TGTGCCAGCTCACCCGGGACAGGGGGTCAGCCCCAGCATTTT. Translated: CASSPGTGGQPQHF. Full variable domain (outside the CDR3, taken from reference TRBV18 and TRBJ1-5): NAGVMQNPRHLVRRRGQEARLRCSPMKGHSHVYWYRQLPEEGLKFMVYLQKENIIDESGMPKERFSAEFPKEGPSILRIQQVVRGDSAAYFCASSPGTGGQPQHFGDGTRLSIL.

This chain joins TRBV7-2 and TRBJ1-1; D ambiguous. Germline CDR1 reads SGHTA; CDR2 reads FQGNSA. This CDR3 contains 18 residues. The germline V and J ends were trimmed by 2 bases and 0 bases, with 19 bases remaining between them. CDR3 protein: CASSLLGSVGVMNTEAFF. CDR3 bases: TGTGCCAGCAGCTTACTGGGGTCAGTGGGAGTCATGAACACTGAAGCTTTCTTT.